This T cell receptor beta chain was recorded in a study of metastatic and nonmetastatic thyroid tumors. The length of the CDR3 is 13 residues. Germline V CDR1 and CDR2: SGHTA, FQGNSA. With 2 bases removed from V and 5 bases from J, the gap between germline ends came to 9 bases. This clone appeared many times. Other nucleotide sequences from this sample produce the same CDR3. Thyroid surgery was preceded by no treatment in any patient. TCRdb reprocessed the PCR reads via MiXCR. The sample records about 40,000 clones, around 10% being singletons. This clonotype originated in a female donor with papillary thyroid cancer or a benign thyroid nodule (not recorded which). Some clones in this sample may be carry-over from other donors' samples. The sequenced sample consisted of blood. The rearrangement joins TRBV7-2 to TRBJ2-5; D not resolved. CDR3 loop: CASSLYGSETQYF. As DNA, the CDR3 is TGTGCCAGCAGCTTATACGGATCCGAGACCCAGTACTTC.